The rows below give T cell receptor beta chains drawn from one sample of a study of T cell changes during pregnancy in multiple sclerosis. Sequencing was performed with immunoSEQ multiplex PCR; in TCRdb, only in-frame clones are kept and a portion is missing. Here the sample spans 65,000 to 85,000 clones, roughly 88% being singletons. This specimen was peripheral blood, taken in the third trimester of pregnancy. The origin of the receptors is a female donor with multiple sclerosis, enrolled in a pregnancy study. The CDR3 runs from the conserved cysteine through the conserved F or W. D genes are given only for firm matches. Some rows have no size entry. The others give once, few or many, or a class for an expanded clone.

CDR3 length | D gene | J gene | V gene | clone size | CDR3 DNA | CDR3 protein
17 | TRBD1 | TRBJ1-1 | TRBV9 | - | TGTGCCAGCAGCCTCAGTCGAGGAGGGGGCGGGAACACTGAAGCTTTCTTT | CASSLSRGGGGNTEAFF
13 | - | TRBJ1-6 | TRBV6-1 | - | TGTGCCAGCAGTGACGGGGGGCACTCACCCCTCCACTTT | CASSDGGHSPLHF
14 | TRBD1 | TRBJ2-7 | TRBV5-1 | once | TGCGCCAGCCGCGGACAGGTCAGCTCCTACGAGCAGTACTTC | CASRGQVSSYEQYF
14 | TRBD1 | TRBJ2-7 | TRBV5-5 | - | TGTGCCAGCAGCTTGGCCGGACAGGTCTGGGAGCAGTACTTC | CASSLAGQVWEQYF
15 | TRBD2 | TRBJ2-1 | TRBV27 | - | TGTGCCAGCACCTACCTAGCGGGGAGATACAATGAGCAGTTCTTC | CASTYLAGRYNEQFF
14 | - | TRBJ1-3 | TRBV7-3 | - | TGTGCCAGCAGCTTAGAGTTGGAGGGGAACACCATATATTTT | CASSLELEGNTIYF
16 | - | TRBJ1-4 | TRBV5-4 | - | TGTGCCAGCAGCCTGGGGGGGGGCAGGACTAATGAAAAACTGTTTTTT | CASSLGGGRTNEKLFF
15 | - | TRBJ1-3 | TRBV2 | - | TGTGCCAGCAGTGGACAGAGAAGCTCTGGAAACACCATATATTTT | CASSGQRSSGNTIYF
15 | TRBD1 | TRBJ1-2 | TRBV10-3 | once | TGTGCCATCAGTTCCGGGACAGGCAAGATCTATGGCTACACCTTC | CAISSGTGKIYGYTF
16 | TRBD1 | TRBJ2-7 | TRBV11-1 | - | TGTGCCAGCAGCTCGAAGTACAGGGGGCAGCGCTACGAGCAGTACTTC | CASSSKYRGQRYEQYF
15 | - | TRBJ2-2 | TRBV25-1 | - | TGTGCCAGCAGTGAATGGGGTTCCGGACAGGGGGAGCTGTTTTTT | CASSEWGSGQGELFF
13 | - | TRBJ1-1 | TRBV7-9 | - | TGTGCCAGCAGCTCGTACGGGAACACTGAAGCTTTCTTT | CASSSYGNTEAFF
17 | TRBD1 | TRBJ2-1 | TRBV2 | - | TGTGCCAGCAGGGCAAGCTCCGGGACAGGGAATAGGAATGAGCAGTTCTTC | CASRASSGTGNRNEQFF
14 | - | TRBJ1-3 | TRBV30 | - | TGTGCCTCCTCGACAGGATTCTCTGGAAACACCATATATTTT | CASSTGFSGNTIYF
17 | - | TRBJ2-3 | TRBV7-6 | - | TGTGCCAGCAGCTCCCCCTACTTGCCGTCTAGCACAGATACGCAGTATTTT | CASSSPYLPSSTDTQYF
16 | - | TRBJ1-2 | TRBV28 | - | TGTGCCAGCAGTTTACAGGGCTGGGTTCGTTTCTATGGCTACACCTTC | CASSLQGWVRFYGYTF
14 | - | TRBJ1-5 | TRBV19 | - | TGTGCCAGTAGTCAACAGGGTTGGAATCAGCCCCAGCATTTT | CASSQQGWNQPQHF
14 | TRBD1 | TRBJ1-3 | TRBV7-8 | - | TGTGCCAGCAGCTTTCCGGGACAGGGAAACACCATATATTTT | CASSFPGQGNTIYF
15 | - | TRBJ1-2 | TRBV11-2 | - | TGTGCCAGCAGCTTAGGCGGGGCAGGGAAGGACGGCTACACCTTC | CASSLGGAGKDGYTF
15 | TRBD1 | TRBJ1-2 | TRBV6-1 | - | TGTGCCAGCAGTGAAGGGACAGGGGTCGGCTATGGCTACACCTTC | CASSEGTGVGYGYTF
14 | - | TRBJ1-6 | TRBV28 | few | TGTGCCAGCGCGAAGAGGAGGACTAATTCACCCCTCCACTTT | CASAKRRTNSPLHF
15 | TRBD2 | TRBJ2-3 | TRBV7-9 | - | TGTGCCAGCAGCTTTGCCTTCCCCCGCGGGAGGACGCAGTATTTT | CASSFAFPRGRTQYF
15 | - | TRBJ1-5 | TRBV28 | - | TGTGCCAGCAGTTCTCAGGGGTTGAGCAATCAGCCCCAGCATTTT | CASSSQGLSNQPQHF
13 | TRBD1 | TRBJ2-5 | TRBV11-2 | - | TGTGCCAGCAGCTTAGGACAGGGAAAGACCCAGTACTTC | CASSLGQGKTQYF
16 | - | TRBJ1-5 | TRBV5-4 | - | TGTGCCAGCAGCGCGGATCCTGGGTTTAGCAATCAGCCCCAGCATTTT | CASSADPGFSNQPQHF
13 | TRBD1 | TRBJ1-6 | TRBV7-9 | few | TGTGCCAGCGCGGGACAGGGAAATTCACCCCTCCACTTT | CASAGQGNSPLHF
13 | - | TRBJ1-2 | TRBV9 | - | TGTGCCAGCAGTCCAACAGGGCTCTATGGCTACACCTTC | CASSPTGLYGYTF
14 | - | TRBJ2-7 | TRBV5-4 | - | TGTGCCAGCACCGACATTGGAGGGGCGCAAGAGCAGTACTTC | CASTDIGGAQEQYF
14 | - | TRBJ2-7 | TRBV5-1 | - | TGCGCCAGCAGCTTGGGGAGGAGCGGATACGAGCAGTACTTC | CASSLGRSGYEQYF
15 | TRBD1 | TRBJ2-2 | TRBV6-1 | - | TGTGCCAGCATCACCGGGACAGGGGCTTCCGGGGAGCTGTTTTTT | CASITGTGASGELFF
13 | - | TRBJ1-2 | TRBV7-9 | - | TGTGCCAGCAGCTTAAACAGTGTGCCTGGCTACACCTTC | CASSLNSVPGYTF
16 | TRBD1 | TRBJ1-5 | TRBV6-5 | - | TGTGCCAGCAGTTCTACAACAGGGGGTATCGCTCAGCCCCAGCATTTT | CASSSTTGGIAQPQHF
13 | TRBD1 | TRBJ2-7 | TRBV15 | - | TGTGCCACCAGCAGAGAGTTCTTATTGGACAGGGAATTC | CATSREFLLDREF
12 | TRBD1 | TRBJ1-6 | TRBV7-9 | - | TGTGCCAGCAGCCCCCGGGACAGCACCCCGTTATTT | CASSPRDSTPLF
16 | - | TRBJ2-7 | TRBV27 | - | TGTGCCAGCAGTTATTTCCCGAGACTGGGTTTCAACGAGCAGTACTTC | CASSYFPRLGFNEQYF
14 | TRBD1 | TRBJ1-1 | TRBV18 | once | TGTGCCAGCTCACCAGGGCAGGGGGATGAGTTAGCTTTCTTT | CASSPGQGDELAFF
13 | - | TRBJ1-5 | TRBV2 | - | TGTGCCAGCAGTTCTTATAACAATCAGCCCCAGCATTTT | CASSSYNNQPQHF
11 | - | TRBJ1-1 | TRBV11-3 | - | TGTGCCAGCAGCTTGGGGCGGGAAGCTTTCTTT | CASSLGREAFF
14 | TRBD1 | TRBJ1-2 | TRBV9 | - | TGTGCCAGCTCTGCGGGACAGTTAAACTATGGCTACACCTTC | CASSAGQLNYGYTF
15 | - | TRBJ2-5 | TRBV19 | - | TGTGCCAGTAGTATCGGTTGGGGGGGCGGAGAGACCCAGTACTTC | CASSIGWGGGETQYF
13 | - | TRBJ2-7 | TRBV14 | - | TGTGCCAGCATCAAACGGGGTCTGTACGAGCAGTACTTC | CASIKRGLYEQYF
13 | TRBD1 | TRBJ2-7 | TRBV6-5 | once | TGTGCCAGCTTCCGGACAGGCTCCTACGAGCAGTACTTC | CASFRTGSYEQYF
13 | - | TRBJ1-2 | TRBV7-9 | - | TGTGCCAGCAGCTTAAGTTACAGGGTCGGCTACACCTTC | CASSLSYRVGYTF
15 | - | TRBJ1-1 | TRBV28 | - | TGTGCCAGCAGCCCGCAGGGCTATGGGCCCCCCGAAGCTTTCTTT | CASSPQGYGPPEAFF
16 | - | TRBJ1-6 | TRBV7-2 | - | TGTGCCAGCAGGGGGGGGACGGCTTTGCCTAATTCACCCCTCCACTTT | CASRGGTALPNSPLHF
17 | - | TRBJ1-2 | TRBV4-1 | - | TGCGCCAGCAGCCAACCGACGAGCCGGGATCGCAACTATGGCTACACCTTC | CASSQPTSRDRNYGYTF
16 | TRBD1 | TRBJ2-1 | TRBV19 | - | TGTGCCAGTAGTTTCCCGGGACAGGGGATAGGGAATGAGCAGTTCTTC | CASSFPGQGIGNEQFF
16 | - | TRBJ2-5 | TRBV11-2 | - | TGTGCCAGCAGCTTAGGGAGGTCAGGTTTCCAAGAGACCCAGTACTTC | CASSLGRSGFQETQYF
14 | - | TRBJ1-2 | TRBV27 | few | TGTGCCAGCAGTTTACGAGGGTGGGGCTATGGCTACACCTTC | CASSLRGWGYGYTF
16 | - | TRBJ1-2 | TRBV27 | - | TGTGCCAGCAGTTTTGTCCCCCCGGGTAGTATCTATGGCTACACCTTC | CASSFVPPGSIYGYTF
14 | - | TRBJ2-5 | TRBV7-3 | - | TGTGCCAGCAGCCCAGGGACAAACCAAGAGACCCAGTACTTC | CASSPGTNQETQYF
15 | - | TRBJ1-2 | TRBV5-4 | - | TGTGCCAGCAGCCCCGGGGGGGTCGGAGACTATGGCTACACCTTC | CASSPGGVGDYGYTF
13 | TRBD1 | TRBJ1-5 | TRBV30 | - | TGTGCCTGGGGAGGGCAGGGGGATCAGCCCCAGCATTTT | CAWGGQGDQPQHF
18 | - | TRBJ1-6 | TRBV28 | - | TGTGCCAGCAGTGGGAGCTCCGGGACTCTCAGATCTTTATCACCCCTCCACTTT | CASSGSSGTLRSLSPLHF
17 | - | TRBJ1-1 | TRBV19 | - | TGTGCCAGTAGTATAGATTCCGCCAGTGGGGCAAACACTGAAGCTTTCTTT | CASSIDSASGANTEAFF